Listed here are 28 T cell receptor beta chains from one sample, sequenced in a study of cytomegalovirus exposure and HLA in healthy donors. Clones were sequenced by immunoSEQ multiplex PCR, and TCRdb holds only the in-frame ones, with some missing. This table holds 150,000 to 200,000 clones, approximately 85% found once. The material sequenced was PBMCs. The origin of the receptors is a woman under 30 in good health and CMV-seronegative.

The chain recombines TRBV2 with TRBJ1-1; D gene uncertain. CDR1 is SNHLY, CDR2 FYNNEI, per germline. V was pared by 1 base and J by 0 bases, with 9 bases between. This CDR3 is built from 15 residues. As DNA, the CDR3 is TGTGCCAGCAGTGAAGACACGTTCATGAACACTGAAGCTTTCTTT. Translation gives CASSEDTFMNTEAFF.

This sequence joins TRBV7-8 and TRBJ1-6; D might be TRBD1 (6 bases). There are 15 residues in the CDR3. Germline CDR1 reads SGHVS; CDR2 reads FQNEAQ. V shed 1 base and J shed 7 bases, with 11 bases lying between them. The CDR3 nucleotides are TGTGCCAGCAGCTTAGGGAACAGGGCAAATTCACCCCTCCACTTT. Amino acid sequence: CASSLGNRANSPLHF.

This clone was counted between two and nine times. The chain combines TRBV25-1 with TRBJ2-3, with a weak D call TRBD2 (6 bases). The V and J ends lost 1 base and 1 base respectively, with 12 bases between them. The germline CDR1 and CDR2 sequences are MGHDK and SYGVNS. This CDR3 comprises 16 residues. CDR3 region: CASSESTSPGTDTQYF. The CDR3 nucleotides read TGTGCCAGCAGTGAATCTACTAGCCCAGGCACAGATACGCAGTATTTT.

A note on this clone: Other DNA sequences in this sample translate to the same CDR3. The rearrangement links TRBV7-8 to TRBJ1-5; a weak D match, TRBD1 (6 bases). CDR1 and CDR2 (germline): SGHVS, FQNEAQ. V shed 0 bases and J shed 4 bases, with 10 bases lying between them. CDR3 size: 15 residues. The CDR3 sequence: CASSLARQGNQPQHF. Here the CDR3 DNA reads TGTGCCAGCAGCTTAGCGCGGCAGGGGAATCAGCCCCAGCATTTT.

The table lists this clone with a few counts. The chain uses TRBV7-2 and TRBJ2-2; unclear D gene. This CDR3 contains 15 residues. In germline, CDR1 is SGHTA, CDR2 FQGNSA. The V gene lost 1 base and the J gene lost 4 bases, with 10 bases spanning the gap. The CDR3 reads CASSLGAYSTGELFF. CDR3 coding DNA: TGTGCCAGCAGCTTAGGGGCCTACAGCACCGGGGAGCTGTTTTTT. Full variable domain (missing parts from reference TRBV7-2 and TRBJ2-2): GAGVSQSPSNKVTEKGKDVELRCDPISGHTALYWYRQSLGQGLEFLIYFQGNSAPDKSGLPSDRFSAERTGGSVSTLTIQRTQQEDSAVYLCASSLGAYSTGELFFGEGSRLTVL.

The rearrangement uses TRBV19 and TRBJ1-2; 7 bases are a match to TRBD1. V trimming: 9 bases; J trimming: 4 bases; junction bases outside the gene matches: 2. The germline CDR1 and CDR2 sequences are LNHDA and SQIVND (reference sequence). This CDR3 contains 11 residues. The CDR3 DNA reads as TGTGCCAGCGGGACAGTCTATGGCTACACCTTC. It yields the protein CASGTVYGYTF.

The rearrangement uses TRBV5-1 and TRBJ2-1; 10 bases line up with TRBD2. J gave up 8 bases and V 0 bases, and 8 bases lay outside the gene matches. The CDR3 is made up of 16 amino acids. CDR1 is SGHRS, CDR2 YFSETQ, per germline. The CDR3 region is CASSLVASGRSDEQFF. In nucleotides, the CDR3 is TGCGCCAGCAGCTTGGTGGCTAGCGGGAGATCCGATGAGCAGTTCTTC.

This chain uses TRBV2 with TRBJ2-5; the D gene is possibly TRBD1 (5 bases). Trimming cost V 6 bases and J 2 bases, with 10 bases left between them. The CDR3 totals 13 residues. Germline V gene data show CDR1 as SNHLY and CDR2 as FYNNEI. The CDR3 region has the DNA TGTGCCAGCAGCCTTGGGGCGCAAGAGACCCAGTACTTC. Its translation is CASSLGAQETQYF.

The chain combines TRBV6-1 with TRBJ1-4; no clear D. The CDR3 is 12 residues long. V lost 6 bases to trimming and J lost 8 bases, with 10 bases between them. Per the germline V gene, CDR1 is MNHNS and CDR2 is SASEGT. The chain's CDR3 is CASRSGPEKLFF. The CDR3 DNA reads TGTGCCAGCAGATCAGGTCCCGAAAAACTGTTTTTT.

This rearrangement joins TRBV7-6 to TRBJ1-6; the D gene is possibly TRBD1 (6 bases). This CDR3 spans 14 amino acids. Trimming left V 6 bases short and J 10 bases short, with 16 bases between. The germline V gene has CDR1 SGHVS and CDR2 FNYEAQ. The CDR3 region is CASSPQGSESPLHF. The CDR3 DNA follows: TGTGCCAGCAGTCCACAGGGCTCGGAATCACCCCTCCACTTT.

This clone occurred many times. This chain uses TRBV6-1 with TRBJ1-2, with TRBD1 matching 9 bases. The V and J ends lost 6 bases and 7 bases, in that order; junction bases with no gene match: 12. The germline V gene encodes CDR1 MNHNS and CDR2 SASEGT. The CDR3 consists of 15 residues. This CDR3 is CASRRVNRGPVGYTF. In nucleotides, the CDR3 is TGTGCCAGCAGAAGGGTAAACAGGGGGCCGGTTGGCTACACCTTC.

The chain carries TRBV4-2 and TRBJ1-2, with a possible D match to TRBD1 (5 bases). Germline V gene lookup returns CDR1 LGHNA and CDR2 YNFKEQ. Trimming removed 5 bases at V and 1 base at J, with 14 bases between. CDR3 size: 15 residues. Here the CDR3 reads CASSNSGLINYGYTF. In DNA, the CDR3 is TGTGCCAGCAGCAACTCGGGACTTATTAACTATGGCTACACCTTC.

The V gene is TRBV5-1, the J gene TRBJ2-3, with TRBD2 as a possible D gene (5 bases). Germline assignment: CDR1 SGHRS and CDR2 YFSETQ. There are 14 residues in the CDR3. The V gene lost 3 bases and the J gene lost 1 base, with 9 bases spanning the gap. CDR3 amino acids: CASSWERRTDTQYF. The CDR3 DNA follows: TGCGCCAGCAGCTGGGAGCGCCGCACAGATACGCAGTATTTT.

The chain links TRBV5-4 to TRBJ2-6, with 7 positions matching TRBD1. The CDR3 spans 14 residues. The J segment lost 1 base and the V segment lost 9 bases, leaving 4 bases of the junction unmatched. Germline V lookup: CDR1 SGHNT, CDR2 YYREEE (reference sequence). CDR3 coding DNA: TGTGCCATCAAACAGGGGTCTGGGGCCAACGTCCTGACTTTC. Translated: CAIKQGSGANVLTF.

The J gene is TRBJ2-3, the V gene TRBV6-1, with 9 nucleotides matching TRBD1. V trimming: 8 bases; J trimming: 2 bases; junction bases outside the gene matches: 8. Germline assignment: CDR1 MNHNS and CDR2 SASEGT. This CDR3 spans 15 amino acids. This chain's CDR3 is CASGGTGIPTDTQYF. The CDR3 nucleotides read TGTGCCAGCGGGGGGACAGGGATACCCACAGATACGCAGTATTTT.

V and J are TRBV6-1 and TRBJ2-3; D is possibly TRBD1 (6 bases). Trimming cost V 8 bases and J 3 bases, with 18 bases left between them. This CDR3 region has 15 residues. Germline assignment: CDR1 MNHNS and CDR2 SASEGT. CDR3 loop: CASGRQLQGTDTQYF. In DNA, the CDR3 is TGTGCCAGCGGCAGACAGTTACAGGGAACAGATACGCAGTATTTT.

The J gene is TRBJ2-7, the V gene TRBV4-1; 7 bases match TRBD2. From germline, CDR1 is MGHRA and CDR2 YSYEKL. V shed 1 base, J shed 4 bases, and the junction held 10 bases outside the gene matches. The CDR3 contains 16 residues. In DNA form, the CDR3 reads TGCGCCAGCAGCCAAGCTATGAGGACTAGAGGGTACGAGCAGTACTTC. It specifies CASSQAMRTRGYEQYF.

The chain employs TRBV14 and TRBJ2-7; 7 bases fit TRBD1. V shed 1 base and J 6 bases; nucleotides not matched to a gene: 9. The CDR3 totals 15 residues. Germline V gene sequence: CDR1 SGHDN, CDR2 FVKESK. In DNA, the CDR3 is TGTGCCAGCAGCCAAGTGAGGGGGCCTCGGGGCGAGCAGTACTTC. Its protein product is CASSQVRGPRGEQYF.

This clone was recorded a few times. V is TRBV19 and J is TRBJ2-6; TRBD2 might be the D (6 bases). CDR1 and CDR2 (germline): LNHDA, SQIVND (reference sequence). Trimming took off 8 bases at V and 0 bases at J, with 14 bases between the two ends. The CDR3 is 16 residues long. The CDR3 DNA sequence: TGTGCCAGTGGGTCCGGGAGCGCCTCTGGGGCCAACGTCCTGACTTTC. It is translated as CASGSGSASGANVLTF.

CDR3 in amino acids: CASSHKWAGVDYGYTF. The CDR3 DNA is TGTGCCAGCAGCCACAAATGGGCGGGGGTTGACTATGGCTACACCTTC. This rearrangement joins TRBV14 to TRBJ1-2, with D maybe TRBD1 (5 bases). The CDR3 runs to 16 residues. Looked up from germline, CDR1 is SGHDN and CDR2 is FVKESK. V was pared by 3 bases and J by 3 bases, with 17 bases between.

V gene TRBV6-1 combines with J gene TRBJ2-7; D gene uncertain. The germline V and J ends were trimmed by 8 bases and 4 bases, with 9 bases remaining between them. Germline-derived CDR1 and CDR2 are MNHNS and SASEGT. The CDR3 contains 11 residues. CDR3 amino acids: CASGWSYEQYF. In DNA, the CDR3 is TGTGCCAGCGGGTGGAGTTACGAGCAGTACTTC.

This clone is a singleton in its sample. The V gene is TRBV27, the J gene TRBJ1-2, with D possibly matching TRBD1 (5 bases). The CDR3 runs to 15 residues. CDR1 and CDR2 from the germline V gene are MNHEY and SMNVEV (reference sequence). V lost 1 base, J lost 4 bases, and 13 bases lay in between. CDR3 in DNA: TGTGCCAGCAGTTTATACGGGGGGTTAGGCTATGGCTACACCTTC. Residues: CASSLYGGLGYGYTF.

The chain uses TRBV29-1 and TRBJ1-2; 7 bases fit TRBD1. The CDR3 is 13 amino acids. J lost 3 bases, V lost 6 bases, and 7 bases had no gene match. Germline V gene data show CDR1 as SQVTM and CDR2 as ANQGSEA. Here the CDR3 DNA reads TGCAGCGTCCTGACAGGGCGAGACTATGGCTACACCTTC. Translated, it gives CSVLTGRDYGYTF.

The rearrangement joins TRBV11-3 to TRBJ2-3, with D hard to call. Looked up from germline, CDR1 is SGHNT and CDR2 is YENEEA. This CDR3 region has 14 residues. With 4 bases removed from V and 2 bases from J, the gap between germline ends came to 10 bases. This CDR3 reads CASSSYRDTDTQYF. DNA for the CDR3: TGTGCCAGCAGCTCGTACCGAGACACAGATACGCAGTATTTT.

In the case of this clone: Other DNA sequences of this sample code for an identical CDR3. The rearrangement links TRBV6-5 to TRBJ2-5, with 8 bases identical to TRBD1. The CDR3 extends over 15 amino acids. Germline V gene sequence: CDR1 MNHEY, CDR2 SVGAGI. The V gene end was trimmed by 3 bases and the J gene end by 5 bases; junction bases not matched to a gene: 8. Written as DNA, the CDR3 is TGTGCCAGCAGTTATCCCGGACAGGGTCGGGAGACCCAGTACTTC. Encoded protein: CASSYPGQGRETQYF.

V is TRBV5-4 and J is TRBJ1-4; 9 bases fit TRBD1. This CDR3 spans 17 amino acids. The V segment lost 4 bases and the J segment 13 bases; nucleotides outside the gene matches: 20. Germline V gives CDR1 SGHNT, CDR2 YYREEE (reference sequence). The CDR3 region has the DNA TGTGCCAGCAGCCCCGGGACAGGGACCTCCGGGGAGGCGGTACTGTTTTTT. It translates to CASSPGTGTSGEAVLFF.

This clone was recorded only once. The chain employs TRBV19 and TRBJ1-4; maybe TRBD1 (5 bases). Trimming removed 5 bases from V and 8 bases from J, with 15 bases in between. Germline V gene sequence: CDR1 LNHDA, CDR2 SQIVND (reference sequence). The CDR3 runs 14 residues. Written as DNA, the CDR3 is TGTGCCAGTAGTCCCCGGGACTTAAAGGAAAAACTGTTTTTT. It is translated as CASSPRDLKEKLFF.

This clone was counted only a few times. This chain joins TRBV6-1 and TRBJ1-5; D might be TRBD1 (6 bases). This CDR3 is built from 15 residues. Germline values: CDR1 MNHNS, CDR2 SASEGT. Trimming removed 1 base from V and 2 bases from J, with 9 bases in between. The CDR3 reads CASSEGAGGNQPQHF. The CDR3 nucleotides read TGTGCCAGCAGTGAAGGGGCAGGGGGCAATCAGCCCCAGCATTTT.